The 5 T cell receptor beta chains in this list originate from one sample, sequenced in a study of blood T cell repertoires in COVID-19. The repertoire was sequenced with immunoSEQ multiplex PCR; TCRdb's copy has only in-frame clones and lacks some. The data show 250,000 or so clones, 85% seen once. Sequenced sample: peripheral blood. The receptors derive from a woman aged 60-75 years with active or convalescent COVID-19.

The chain carries TRBV29-1 and TRBJ1-1, with 10 bases lining up with TRBD1. Germline assignment: CDR1 SQVTM and CDR2 ANQGSEA. The ends lost 7 bases at V and 4 bases at J; junction bases unmatched: 6. There are 13 residues in the CDR3. Here the CDR3 reads CSGKDRGGTEAFF. The DNA of the CDR3 is TGCAGCGGAAAGGACAGGGGGGGCACTGAAGCTTTCTTT.

The chain couples TRBV2 to TRBJ1-6; 7 nucleotides agree with TRBD1. After removal of 3 bases from V and 13 bases from J, the junction contained 15 bases not matched to a gene. CDR1 and CDR2 from the germline V gene are SNHLY and FYNNEI. The CDR3 covers 16 residues. CDR3 amino acids: CASSEVTAGQSVPLHF. The CDR3 DNA reads as TGTGCCAGCAGTGAGGTCACTGCGGGACAGTCGGTTCCCCTCCACTTT.

V is TRBV6-5 and J is TRBJ2-3, with no clear D. Trimming left V 2 bases short and J 1 base short, with 4 bases between. The CDR3 covers 13 residues. The V gene's germline CDR1 is MNHEY and CDR2 SVGAGI. The CDR3 loop reads CASSYPGTDTQYF. CDR3 in DNA: TGTGCCAGCAGTTACCCGGGCACAGATACGCAGTATTTT.

CDR3 protein: CASSFGLAETQYF. CDR3 in DNA: TGTGCCAGCAGCTTTGGGTTAGCGGAGACCCAGTACTTC. This chain joins TRBV5-4 and TRBJ2-5; D is perhaps TRBD2 (5 bases). Per germline, CDR1 SGHNT and CDR2 YYREEE (reference sequence). The length of the CDR3 is 13 residues. V was shortened by 2 bases and J by 5 bases, with 10 bases between the two germline ends. The whole variable domain, filled in from reference TRBV5-4 and TRBJ2-5, reads ETGVTQSPTHLIKTRGQQVTLRCSSQSGHNTVSWYQQALGQGPQFIFQYYREEENGRGNFPPRFSGLQFPNYSSELNVNALELDDSALYLCASSFGLAETQYFGPGTRLLVL.

The gene calls are TRBV21-1 and TRBJ1-5. TRBV21-1 is deemed a pseudogene. The CDR3 consists of 14 residues. CDR3: CASSKVESNQPQHF. The CDR3 nucleotides are TGTGCCAGCAGCAAAGTGGAGAGCAATCAGCCCCAGCATTTT.